This T cell receptor beta chain was recorded in a study of blood T cell repertoires in COVID-19. Turning to the study itself: The United States, Italy and Spain provided the acute and convalescent COVID-19 samples.

In the original workflow: Reference gene primer amplification yielded estimated nucleated cell counts. Sequenced by immunoSEQ multiplex PCR; TCRdb stores in-frame clones only, minus some. V, J and clone size derive from that table, while D and trimming were established from the DNA sequence. The sample records 250,000 to 300,000 clones, approximately 86% being singletons. V was clipped by 4 bases and J by 7 bases; unmatched bases: 4. Germline loops: CDR1 LNHDA, CDR2 SQIVND (reference sequence). The CDR3 has 13 residues. The TCR sequence derives from a young woman with acute or convalescent COVID-19. The sequencing input was peripheral blood. The rearrangement joins TRBV19 to TRBJ1-5; the match to TRBD1 covers 7 bases. The CDR3 DNA reads TGTGCCAGTAGTAGACAGGGCCGGCAGCCCCAGCATTTT. Translating gives CASSRQGRQPQHF.